This TCR beta chain was obtained from a study of blood T cell repertoires in COVID-19. Overall study: The samples span acute and convalescent COVID-19 from the United States, Italy and Spain.

This CDR3 region has 13 residues. The germline gives CDR1 LNHDA, CDR2 SQIVND (reference sequence). Trimming left V 9 bases short and J 4 bases short, with 15 bases between. The data were produced by immunoSEQ multiplex PCR, yet TCRdb's version contains in-frame clones alone and is incomplete. The sample yields roughly 110,000 clones, around 90% seen once. J is TRBJ1-2 and V is TRBV19; D unresolved. The sequence derives from a woman under 40 with acute or convalescent COVID-19. Specimen: peripheral blood. DNA for the CDR3: TGTGCCAGCCGCGACTTGGGTAGCTATGGCTACACCTTC. Protein product: CASRDLGSYGYTF.